Listed here is a single T cell receptor (beta chain). What it binds is not known. PBMC-extracted RNA yielded the TCR library. These data originate in a study of regulatory T cells in long-lasting Graves disease. Notes on the study in general: Newly diagnosed disease favored TRBV20-1 and TRBJ2-1 over persistent disease.

MiXCR, run by TCRdb on the reads, gives a single entry per CDR3 protein. In the table there are about a thousand distinct CDR3 sequences, 80% of which are singletons. With V trimmed by 10 bases and J by 2 bases, 11 bases remained unmatched. Germline loops: CDR1 ENHRY, CDR2 SYGVKD. The CDR3 loop spans 15 amino acids. The chain carries TRBV10-3 and TRBJ2-5, with TRBD1 matching 9 bases. The receptor was derived from a woman aged 25 to 39 with Graves disease. This sample comprised peripheral blood mononuclear cells (PBMCs), obtained with antithyroid drug treatment, in newly diagnosed or persistent Graves disease (not recorded which). CDR3: CATRRTTGGQETQYF. The DNA for the CDR3 is TGTGCCACCCGCCGTACGACAGGGGGACAAGAGACCCAGTACTTC.